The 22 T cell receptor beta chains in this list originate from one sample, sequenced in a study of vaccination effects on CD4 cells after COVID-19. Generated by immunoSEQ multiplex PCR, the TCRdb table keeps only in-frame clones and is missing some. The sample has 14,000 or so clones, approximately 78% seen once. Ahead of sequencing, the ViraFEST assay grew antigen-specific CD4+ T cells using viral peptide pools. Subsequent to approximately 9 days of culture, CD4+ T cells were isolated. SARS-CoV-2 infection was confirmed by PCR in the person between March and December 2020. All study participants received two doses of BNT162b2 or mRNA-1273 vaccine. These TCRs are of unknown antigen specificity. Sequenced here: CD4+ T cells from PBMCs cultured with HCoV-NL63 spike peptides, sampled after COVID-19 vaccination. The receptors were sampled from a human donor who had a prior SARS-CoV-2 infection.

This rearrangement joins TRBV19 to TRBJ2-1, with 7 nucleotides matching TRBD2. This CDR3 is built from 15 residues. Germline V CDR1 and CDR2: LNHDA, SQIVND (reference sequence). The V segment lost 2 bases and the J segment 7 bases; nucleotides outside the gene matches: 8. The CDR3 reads CASSISRGGNNEQFF. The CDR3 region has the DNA TGTGCCAGTAGTATAAGCCGGGGAGGGAATAATGAGCAGTTCTTC. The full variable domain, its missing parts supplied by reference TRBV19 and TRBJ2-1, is DGGITQSPKYLFRKEGQNVTLSCEQNLNHDAMYWYRQDPGQGLRLIYYSQIVNDFQKGDIAEGYSVSREKKESFPLTVTSAQKNPTAFYLCASSISRGGNNEQFFGPGTRLTVL.

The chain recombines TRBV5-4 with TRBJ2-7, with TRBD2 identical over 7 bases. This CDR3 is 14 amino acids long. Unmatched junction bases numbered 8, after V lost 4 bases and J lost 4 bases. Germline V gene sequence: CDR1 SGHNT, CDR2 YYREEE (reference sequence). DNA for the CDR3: TGTGCCAGCAGCATAGGACTAGAGGGGTACGAGCAGTACTTC. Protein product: CASSIGLEGYEQYF.

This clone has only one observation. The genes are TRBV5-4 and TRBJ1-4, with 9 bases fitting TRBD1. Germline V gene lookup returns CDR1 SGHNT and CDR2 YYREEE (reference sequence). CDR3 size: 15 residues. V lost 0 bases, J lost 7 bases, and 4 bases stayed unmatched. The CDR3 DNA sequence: TGTGCCAGCAGCTTGGCTGGGACAGGGAGTGAAAAACTGTTTTTT. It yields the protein CASSLAGTGSEKLFF.

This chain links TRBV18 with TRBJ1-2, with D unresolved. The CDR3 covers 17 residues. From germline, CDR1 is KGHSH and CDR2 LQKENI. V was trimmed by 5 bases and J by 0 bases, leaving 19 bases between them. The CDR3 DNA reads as TGTGCCAGCTCATTCCTAGGCGGGGAAACAGCTAACTATGGCTACACCTTC. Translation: CASSFLGGETANYGYTF.

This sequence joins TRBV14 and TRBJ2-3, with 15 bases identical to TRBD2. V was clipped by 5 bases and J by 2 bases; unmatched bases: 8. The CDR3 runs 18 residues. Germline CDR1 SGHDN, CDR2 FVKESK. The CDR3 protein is CASSIRTSGRAVTDTQYF. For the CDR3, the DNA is TGTGCCAGCAGCATTAGGACTAGCGGGAGGGCCGTCACAGATACGCAGTATTTT.

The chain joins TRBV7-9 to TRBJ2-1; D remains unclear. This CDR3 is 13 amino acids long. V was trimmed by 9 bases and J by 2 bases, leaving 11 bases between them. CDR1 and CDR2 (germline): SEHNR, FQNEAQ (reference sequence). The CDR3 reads CASNVGPYNEQFF. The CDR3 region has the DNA TGTGCCAGTAACGTGGGCCCCTACAATGAGCAGTTCTTC.

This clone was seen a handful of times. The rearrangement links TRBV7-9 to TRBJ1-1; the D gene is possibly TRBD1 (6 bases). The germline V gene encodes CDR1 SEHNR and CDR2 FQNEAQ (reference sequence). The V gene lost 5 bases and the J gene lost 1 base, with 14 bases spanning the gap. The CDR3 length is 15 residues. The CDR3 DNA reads TGTGCCAGCAGCACTCTGGACAGCCCGAACACTGAAGCTTTCTTT. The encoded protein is CASSTLDSPNTEAFF.

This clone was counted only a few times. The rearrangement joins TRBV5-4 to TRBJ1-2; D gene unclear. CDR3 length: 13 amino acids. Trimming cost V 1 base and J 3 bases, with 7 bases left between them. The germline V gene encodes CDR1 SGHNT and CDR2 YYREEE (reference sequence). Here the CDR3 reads CASSLPVYYGYTF. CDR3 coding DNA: TGTGCCAGCAGCTTGCCCGTCTACTATGGCTACACCTTC. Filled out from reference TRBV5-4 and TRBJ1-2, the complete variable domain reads ETGVTQSPTHLIKTRGQQVTLRCSSQSGHNTVSWYQQALGQGPQFIFQYYREEENGRGNFPPRFSGLQFPNYSSELNVNALELDDSALYLCASSLPVYYGYTFGSGTRLTVV.

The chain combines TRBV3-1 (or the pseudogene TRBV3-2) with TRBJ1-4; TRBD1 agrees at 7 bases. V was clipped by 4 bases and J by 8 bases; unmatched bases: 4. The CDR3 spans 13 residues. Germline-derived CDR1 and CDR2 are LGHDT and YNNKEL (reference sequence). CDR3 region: CASSPRTGEKLFF. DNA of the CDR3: TGTGCCAGCAGCCCTAGGACAGGCGAAAAACTGTTTTTT.

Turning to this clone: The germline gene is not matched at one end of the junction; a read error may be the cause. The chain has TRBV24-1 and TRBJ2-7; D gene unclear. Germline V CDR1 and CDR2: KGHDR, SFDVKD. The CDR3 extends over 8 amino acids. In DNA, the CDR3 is TGTGCCACCAGTGAGAGTAGCTTC. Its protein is CATSESSF.

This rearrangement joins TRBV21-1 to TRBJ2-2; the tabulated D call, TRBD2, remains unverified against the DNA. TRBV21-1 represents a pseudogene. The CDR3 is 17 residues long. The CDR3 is CASSKCPSGINTGELFF. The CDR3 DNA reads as TGTGCCAGCAGCAAATGCCCTAGCGGGATAAACACCGGGGAGCTGTTTTTT.

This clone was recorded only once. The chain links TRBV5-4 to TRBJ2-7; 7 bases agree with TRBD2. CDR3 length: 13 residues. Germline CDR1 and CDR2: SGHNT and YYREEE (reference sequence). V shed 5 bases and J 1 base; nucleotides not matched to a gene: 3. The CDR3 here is CASRPGGSYEQYF. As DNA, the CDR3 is TGTGCCAGCAGGCCCGGGGGGTCCTACGAGCAGTACTTC.

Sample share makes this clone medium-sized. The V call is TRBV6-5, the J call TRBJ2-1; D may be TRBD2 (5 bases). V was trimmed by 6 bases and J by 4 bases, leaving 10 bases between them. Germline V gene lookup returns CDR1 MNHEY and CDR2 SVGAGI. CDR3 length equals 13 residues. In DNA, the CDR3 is TGTGCCAGCAGCAGGACTGATTACAATGAGCAGTTCTTC. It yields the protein CASSRTDYNEQFF.

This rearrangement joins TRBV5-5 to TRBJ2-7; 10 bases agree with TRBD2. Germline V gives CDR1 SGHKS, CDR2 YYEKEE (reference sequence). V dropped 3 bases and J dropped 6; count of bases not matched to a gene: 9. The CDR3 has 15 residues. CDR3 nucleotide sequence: TGTGCCAGCAGCTCTCAAGCGGGGGGGAGTAGCGAGCAGTACTTC. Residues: CASSSQAGGSSEQYF.

CDR3: CASRATGGNRFF. Written as DNA, the CDR3 is TGTGCCAGCAGGGCGACAGGGGGGAATCGGTTCTTC. The J gene is TRBJ2-1, the V gene TRBV5-5; 9 positions agree with TRBD1. The CDR3 is 12 amino acids. Trimming removed 5 bases from V and 15 bases from J; junction bases left unmatched: 9. CDR1 and CDR2 (germline): SGHKS, YYEKEE (reference sequence).

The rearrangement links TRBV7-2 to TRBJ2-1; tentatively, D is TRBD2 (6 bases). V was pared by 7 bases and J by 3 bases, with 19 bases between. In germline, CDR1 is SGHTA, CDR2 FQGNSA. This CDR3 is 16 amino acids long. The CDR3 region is CASIPPGGVFYNEQFF. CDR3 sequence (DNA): TGTGCCAGCATCCCCCCGGGCGGGGTTTTCTACAATGAGCAGTTCTTC.

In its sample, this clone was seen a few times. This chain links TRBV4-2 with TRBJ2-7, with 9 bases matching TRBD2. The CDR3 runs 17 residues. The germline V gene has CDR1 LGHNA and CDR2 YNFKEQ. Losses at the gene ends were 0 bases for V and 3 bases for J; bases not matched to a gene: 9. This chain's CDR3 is CASSQDLGAGGFYEQYF. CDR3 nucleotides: TGTGCCAGCAGCCAAGATTTGGGAGCGGGAGGCTTCTACGAGCAGTACTTC.

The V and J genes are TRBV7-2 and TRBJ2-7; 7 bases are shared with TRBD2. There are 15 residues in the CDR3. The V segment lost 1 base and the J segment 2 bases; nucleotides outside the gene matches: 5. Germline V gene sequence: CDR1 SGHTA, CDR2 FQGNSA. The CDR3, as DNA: TGTGCCAGCAGCTTAGGGTTGGGGGGGGCCTACGAGCAGTACTTC. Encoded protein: CASSLGLGGAYEQYF.

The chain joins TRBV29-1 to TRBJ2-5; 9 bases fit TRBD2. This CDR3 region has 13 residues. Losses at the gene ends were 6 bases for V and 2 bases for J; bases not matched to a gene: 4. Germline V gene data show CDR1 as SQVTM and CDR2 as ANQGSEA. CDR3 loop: CSVEREVQETQYF. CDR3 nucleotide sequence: TGCAGCGTCGAGCGGGAGGTTCAAGAGACCCAGTACTTC.

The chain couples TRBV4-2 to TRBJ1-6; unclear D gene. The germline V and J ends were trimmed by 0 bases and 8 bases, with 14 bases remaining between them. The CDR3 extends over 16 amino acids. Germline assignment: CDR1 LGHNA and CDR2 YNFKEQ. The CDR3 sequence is CASSQDSEGLHSPLHF. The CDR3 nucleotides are TGTGCCAGCAGCCAAGATTCGGAGGGTCTTCATTCACCCCTCCACTTT.

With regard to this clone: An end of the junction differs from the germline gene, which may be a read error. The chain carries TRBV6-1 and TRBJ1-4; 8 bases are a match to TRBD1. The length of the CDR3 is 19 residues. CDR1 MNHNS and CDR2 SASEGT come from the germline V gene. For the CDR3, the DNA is TGTGCCAGCAGTGAATACCCCCCCGGGACAGGATTCCTCCCTCGCTGGGTCCTTTTT. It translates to CASSEYPPGTGFLPRWVLF.

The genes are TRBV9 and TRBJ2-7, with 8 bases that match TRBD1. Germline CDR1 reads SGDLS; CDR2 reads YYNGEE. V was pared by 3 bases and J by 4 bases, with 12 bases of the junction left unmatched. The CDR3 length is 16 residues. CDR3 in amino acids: CASSAHLTRDRYEQYF. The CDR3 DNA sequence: TGTGCCAGCAGCGCACACCTTACCCGGGACAGGTACGAGCAGTACTTC.